This T cell receptor beta chain was sequenced during a study of T-cell reconstitution after alpha-beta-depleted transplantation in children. This clonotype was seen repeatedly, ten times or more. One end of the junction is discordant with germline, which a read error may explain. The CDR3 sequence is 12 residues long. The germline V gene has CDR1 SGHDT and CDR2 YYEEEE. Preparation of the TCRbeta library was carried out with unique molecular identifiers. In TCRdb, the PCR reads were re-called with MiXCR into one record per CDR3 protein. Of some 240,000 distinct CDR3 sequences listed, approximately 12% are singletons.

The chain carries TRBV5-6 and TRBJ1-1; D gene ambiguous. This receptor was taken from a human donor who donated a stem cell graft to a child with acute lymphoblastic leukemia. The sample was PBMCs from the stem cell graft donor, taken from the stem cell graft. This CDR3 is CASSVPPAEAFF. The CDR3 DNA is TGTGCCAGCAGCGTGCCGCCGGCTGAGGCTTTCTTT.